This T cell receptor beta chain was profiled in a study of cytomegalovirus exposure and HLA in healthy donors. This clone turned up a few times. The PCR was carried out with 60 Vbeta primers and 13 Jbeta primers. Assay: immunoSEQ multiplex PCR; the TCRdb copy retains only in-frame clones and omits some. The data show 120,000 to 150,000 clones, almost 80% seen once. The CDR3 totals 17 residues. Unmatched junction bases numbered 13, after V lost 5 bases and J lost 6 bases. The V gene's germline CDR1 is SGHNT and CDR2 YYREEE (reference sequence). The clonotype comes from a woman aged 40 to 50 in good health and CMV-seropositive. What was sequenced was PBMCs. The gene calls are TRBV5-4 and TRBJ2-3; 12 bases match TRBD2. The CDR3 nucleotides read TGTGCCAGCAGTTCGGCCCCTAGCGGGGGGGCTAATGATACGCAGTATTTT. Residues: CASSSAPSGGANDTQYF.